These 3 T cell receptor beta chains originate from one sample sequenced in a study of cytomegalovirus exposure and HLA in healthy donors. The PCR used 60 Vbeta and 13 Jbeta primers. Generated by immunoSEQ multiplex PCR, the TCRdb table keeps only in-frame clones and is missing some. In all, the sample yields 65,000 to 85,000 clones. Sequenced material: PBMCs. Receptors originate from an older woman in good health and CMV-seronegative.

The rearrangement uses TRBV21-1 and TRBJ1-2. TRBV21-1 is termed a pseudogene. The CDR3 spans 16 residues. The CDR3 DNA is TGTGCCAGCAGCAAAGCGGGCCGGGATGGGGACTATGGCTACACCTTC. Amino acid sequence: CASSKAGRDGDYGYTF.

The chain links TRBV29-1 to TRBJ1-1, with D perhaps TRBD1 (5 bases). This CDR3 spans 13 amino acids. Between the trimmed V and J ends, which lost 1 base and 7 bases, there was a span of 13 bases. Germline CDR1 and CDR2: SQVTM and ANQGSEA. CDR3 nucleotides: TGCAGCGTTGAAGCTGACAGTCGAATTGAAGCTTTCTTT. The encoded protein is CSVEADSRIEAFF.

This chain joins TRBV28 and TRBJ1-1; 9 bases fit TRBD1. The V gene end was trimmed by 4 bases and the J gene end by 4 bases; junction bases not matched to a gene: 7. Germline V lookup: CDR1 MDHEN, CDR2 SYDVKM. This CDR3 is built from 15 residues. CDR3 DNA: TGTGCCAGCAGTTCCCGGACAGGGGCGGTCACTGAAGCTTTCTTT. Its protein is CASSSRTGAVTEAFF.